The T cell receptor (beta chain) under discussion was sequenced for a study of blood T cell repertoires in COVID-19. Measured with immunoSEQ multiplex PCR; TCRdb has only the in-frame clones, and not every one. This sample has 27,000 or so clones, with around 83% found just once. Per the germline V gene, CDR1 is LGHNA and CDR2 is YSLEER. Trimming removed 6 bases from V and 8 bases from J, with 14 bases in between. The CDR3 has 13 residues. The source of this sequence is a man between 65 and 85 years old with acute or convalescent COVID-19. Sequencing used peripheral blood. The V gene is TRBV4-3, the J gene TRBJ2-1; D is unclear. CDR3 DNA sequence: TGCGCCAGCAGTTACTTGCCCTATGATGAGCAGTTCTTC. Its translation: CASSYLPYDEQFF.